This section outlines one TCR beta chain sequence together with its context. V dropped 2 bases and J dropped 4 bases, with 9 bases sitting between them. The CDR3 sequence is 14 residues long. CDR1 is MNHEY and CDR2 is SVGAGI in the germline V gene. TCRdb re-called the 5' RACE reads with MiXCR, one entry per CDR3 protein. Here the sample spans tens of thousands of distinct CDR3 sequences, less than 15% being singletons. These data belong to a study of spatial heterogeneity in lung cancer. As to time point: sample taken at primary tumor resection. J is TRBJ1-5 and V is TRBV6-5, with unresolved D. Material: PBMCs, obtained at surgery. This clonotype originated in a male donor with early-stage non-small cell lung cancer. In DNA, the CDR3 is TGTGCCAGCAGTTACCGCGGCGGGAATCAGCCCCAGCATTTT. Residues: CASSYRGGNQPQHF.